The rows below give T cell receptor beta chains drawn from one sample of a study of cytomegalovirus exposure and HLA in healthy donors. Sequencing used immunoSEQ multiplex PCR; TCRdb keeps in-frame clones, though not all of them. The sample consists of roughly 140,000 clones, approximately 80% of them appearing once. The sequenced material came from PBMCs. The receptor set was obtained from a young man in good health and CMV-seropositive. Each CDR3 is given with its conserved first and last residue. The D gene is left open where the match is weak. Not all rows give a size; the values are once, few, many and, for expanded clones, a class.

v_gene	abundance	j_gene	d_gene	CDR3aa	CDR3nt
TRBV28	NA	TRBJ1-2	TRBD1	CASSFGGTGVLGYTF	TGTGCCAGCAGTTTCGGTGGAACAGGGGTTCTTGGCTACACCTTC
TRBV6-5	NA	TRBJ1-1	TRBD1	CASSMGTGPEAFF	TGTGCCAGCAGTATGGGGACAGGGCCTGAAGCTTTCTTT
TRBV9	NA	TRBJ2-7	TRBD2	CASSVLSGGGEQYF	TGTGCCAGCAGCGTCCTTAGCGGGGGGGGCGAGCAGTACTTC
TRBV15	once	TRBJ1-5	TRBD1	CATSFGDRGNQPQHF	TGTGCCACCAGCTTTGGGGACAGGGGCAATCAGCCCCAGCATTTT
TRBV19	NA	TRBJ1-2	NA	CASSSGQQITYGYTF	TGTGCCAGTAGTTCCGGACAGCAAATTACCTATGGCTACACCTTC
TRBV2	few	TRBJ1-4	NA	CASRGGQNEKLFF	TGTGCCAGCAGGGGGGGGCAGAATGAAAAACTGTTTTTT
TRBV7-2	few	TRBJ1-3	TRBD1	CASSGWGQGGKDSGNTIYF	TGTGCCAGCAGCGGATGGGGACAGGGAGGGAAAGACTCTGGAAACACCATATATTTT
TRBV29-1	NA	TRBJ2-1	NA	CSVDFTGYNEQFF	TGCAGCGTAGATTTTACAGGGTACAATGAGCAGTTCTTC
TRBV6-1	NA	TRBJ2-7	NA	CASAFEGQSTVEQYF	TGTGCCAGCGCTTTCGAAGGACAGTCCACTGTGGAGCAGTACTTC
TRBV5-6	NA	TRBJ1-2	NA	CASSLQGGYGYTF	TGTGCCAGCAGCTTGCAGGGTGGCTATGGCTACACCTTC
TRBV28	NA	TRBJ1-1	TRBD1	CASRDRGGTTEAFF	TGTGCCAGCCGGGACAGGGGAGGGACGACTGAAGCTTTCTTT
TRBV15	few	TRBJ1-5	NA	CATSRDRVTPQHF	TGTGCCACCAGCAGAGATCGGGTGACGCCCCAGCATTTT
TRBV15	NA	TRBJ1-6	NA	CATRVKESNSPLHF	TGTGCCACCAGGGTTAAGGAGAGTAATTCACCCCTCCACTTT
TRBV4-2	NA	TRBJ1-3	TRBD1	CASSRGQGNAGNTIYF	TGTGCCAGCAGCCGGGGACAGGGTAACGCTGGAAACACCATATATTTT
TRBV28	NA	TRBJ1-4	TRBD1	CASTGTGVFGLFF	TGTGCCAGTACCGGGACAGGGGTCTTCGGGCTGTTTTTT
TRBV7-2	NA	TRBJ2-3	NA	CASSAEYAPLQYF	TGTGCCAGCAGCGCCGAGTACGCCCCGCTGCAGTATTTT
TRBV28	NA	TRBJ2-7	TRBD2	CASSLLAVFYEQYF	TGTGCCAGCAGTTTGCTAGCGGTATTCTACGAGCAGTACTTC
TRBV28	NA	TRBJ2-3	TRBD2	CASSFQRGITPSTDTQYF	TGTGCCAGCAGTTTCCAGCGGGGGATCACTCCTAGCACAGATACGCAGTATTTT
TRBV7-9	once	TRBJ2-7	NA	CASSLALRNEQYF	TGTGCCAGCAGCTTAGCGCTCAGGAACGAGCAGTACTTC
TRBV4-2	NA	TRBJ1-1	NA	CASSLWYGQVRSAAFF	TGTGCCAGCAGCCTCTGGTACGGACAAGTAAGGTCGGCGGCTTTCTTT
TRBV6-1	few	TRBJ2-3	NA	CASSEPQGTDTQYF	TGTGCCAGCAGTGAACCCCAGGGCACAGATACGCAGTATTTT
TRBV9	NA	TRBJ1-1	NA	CASSARTEAFF	TGTGCCAGCAGCGCCCGCACTGAAGCTTTCTTT
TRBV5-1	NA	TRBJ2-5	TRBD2	CASSLGEVAGAKTQYF	TGCGCCAGCAGCTTGGGGGAGGTAGCGGGAGCGAAGACCCAGTACTTC
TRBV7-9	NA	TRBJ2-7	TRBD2	CASSLSGEGPWDGEQYF	TGTGCCAGCAGCTTATCCGGGGAGGGTCCTTGGGATGGCGAGCAGTACTTC
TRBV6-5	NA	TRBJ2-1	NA	CASSSPYNEQFF	TGTGCCAGCAGTAGCCCGTACAATGAGCAGTTCTTC
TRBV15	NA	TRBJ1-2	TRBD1	CATRDSQGDYGYTF	TGTGCCACCAGGGACAGTCAGGGGGATTATGGCTACACCTTC
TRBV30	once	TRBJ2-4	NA	CAWSDRQRLAKNIQYF	TGTGCCTGGAGTGACCGACAGCGCTTAGCCAAAAACATTCAGTACTTC
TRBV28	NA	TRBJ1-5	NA	CASSLYIGGNQPQHF	TGTGCCAGCAGTTTGTATATAGGGGGCAATCAGCCCCAGCATTTT
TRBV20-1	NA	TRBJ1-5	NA	CSARYNQPQHF	TGCAGTGCTAGGTACAATCAGCCCCAGCATTTT
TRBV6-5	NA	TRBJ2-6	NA	CASSYTPRIGANGLTF	TGTGCCAGCAGTTACACCCCCAGAATTGGGGCCAACGGCCTGACTTTC
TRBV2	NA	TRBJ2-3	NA	CASRRGGGATDTQYF	TGTGCCAGCAGGCGGGGCGGGGGCGCCACAGATACGCAGTATTTT
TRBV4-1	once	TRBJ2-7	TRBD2	CASSQEGGSEQYF	TGCGCCAGCAGCCAAGAGGGAGGGAGTGAGCAGTACTTC
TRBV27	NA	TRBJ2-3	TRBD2	CASSLGGGVATQYF	TGTGCCAGCAGTTTAGGCGGGGGTGTGGCTACGCAGTATTTT
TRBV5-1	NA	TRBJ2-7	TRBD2	CASSWGGLADSYEQYF	TGCGCCAGCAGCTGGGGGGGACTAGCGGACTCCTACGAGCAGTACTTC
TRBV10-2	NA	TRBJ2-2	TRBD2	CASSDPGLAGGPRSGELFF	TGCGCCAGCAGTGACCCAGGACTAGCGGGGGGGCCAAGATCCGGGGAGCTGTTTTTT
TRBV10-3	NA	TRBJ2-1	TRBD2	CAISELAPTDNEQFF	TGTGCCATCAGTGAACTAGCGCCTACCGACAATGAGCAGTTCTTC
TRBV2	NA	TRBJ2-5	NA	CASSGGLGGLETQYF	TGTGCCAGCAGTGGAGGACTTGGGGGCTTAGAGACCCAGTACTTC
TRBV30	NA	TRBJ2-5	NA	CAWSGRARETQYF	TGTGCCTGGAGTGGCAGGGCAAGGGAGACCCAGTACTTC
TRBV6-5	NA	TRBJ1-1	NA	CASSSSERYTEAFF	TGTGCCAGCAGTTCCTCCGAGCGATACACTGAAGCTTTCTTT
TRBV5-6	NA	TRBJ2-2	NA	CASSSVAGLNTGELFF	TGTGCCAGCAGCTCCGTCGCGGGACTGAACACCGGGGAGCTGTTTTTT
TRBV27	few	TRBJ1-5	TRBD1	CASSPMDYRGVQPQHF	TGTGCCAGCAGTCCAATGGACTACAGGGGTGTTCAGCCCCAGCATTTT
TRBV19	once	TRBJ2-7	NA	CASSQWAGASYEQYF	TGTGCCAGTAGTCAGTGGGCAGGGGCGTCCTACGAGCAGTACTTC